This T cell receptor (beta chain) was profiled in a study of spatial heterogeneity in lung cancer. For the study at large: The library had UMIs, and each TCR and UMI pair averaged more than ten raw reads. The study, taken as a whole, reports: The appearance of ubiquitous expanded tumor TCRs in blood was greater at resection than follow-up.

V shed 5 bases and J shed 7 bases, with 12 bases lying between them. The CDR3 covers 13 residues. Documented time point: sample taken at primary tumor resection. Sequencing of whole RNA from tumor, nontumor lung or frozen PBMC involved no sorting. Untreated early-stage non-small cell lung cancer patients, over 55 in total, were the donors. Every TCR cDNA molecule bore its own unique molecular identifier. TCRdb re-called the 5' RACE reads with MiXCR, one entry per CDR3 protein. The sample lists under 100,000 distinct CDR3 sequences, approximately 8.2% seen once, with 6.9% in the top ten. This clonotype came up many times. What it binds is not known.

The sequencing here drew on PBMCs, taken at surgery. The source is a male donor with early-stage non-small cell lung cancer. The V call is TRBV12-3 or TRBV12-4, the J call TRBJ2-1; unclear D gene. The CDR3 loop reads CASSPQSSNEQFF. In DNA, the CDR3 is TGTGCCAGCAGTCCCCAATCGTCGAATGAGCAGTTCTTC.